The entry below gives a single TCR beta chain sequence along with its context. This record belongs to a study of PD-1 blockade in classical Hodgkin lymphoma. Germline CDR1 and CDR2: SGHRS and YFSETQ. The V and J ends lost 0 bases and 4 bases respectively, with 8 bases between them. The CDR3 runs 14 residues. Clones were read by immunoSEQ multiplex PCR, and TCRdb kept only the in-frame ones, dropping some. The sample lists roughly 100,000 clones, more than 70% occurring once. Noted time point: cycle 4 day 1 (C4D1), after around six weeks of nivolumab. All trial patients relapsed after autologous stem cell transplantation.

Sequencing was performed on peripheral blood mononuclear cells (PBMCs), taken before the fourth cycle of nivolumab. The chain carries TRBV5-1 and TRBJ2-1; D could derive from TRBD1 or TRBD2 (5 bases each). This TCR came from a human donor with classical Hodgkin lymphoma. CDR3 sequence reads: CASSLGGGYNEQFF. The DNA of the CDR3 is TGCGCCAGCAGCTTGGGGGGCGGGTACAATGAGCAGTTCTTC.